Sequencing of this TCR beta chain was carried out in a study of CD8 T cells in ankylosing spondylitis. Study-wide results and limits: Several highly homologous variants made up a TCR beta motif that seemed to typify ankylosing spondylitis blood.

TCRdb re-called the 5' RACE reads with MiXCR, one entry per CDR3 protein. The sample lists 300,000 to 400,000 distinct CDR3 sequences, about 15% occurring once. Concerning this clonotype itself: Its target is not known.

This CDR3 contains 12 residues. V was trimmed by 4 bases and J by 9 bases, leaving 13 bases between them. CDR1 is DFQATT, CDR2 SNEGSKA, per germline (reference sequence). The sequenced material came from blood, either unsorted or a sorted T cell fraction (not recorded which). The chain has TRBV20-1 and TRBJ2-1; no clear D. This receptor was taken from a male donor with ankylosing spondylitis or in good health (not recorded which). CDR3 amino acids: CSAISLSVEQFF. As DNA, the CDR3 is TGCAGTGCTATTTCGCTTAGTGTTGAGCAGTTCTTC.